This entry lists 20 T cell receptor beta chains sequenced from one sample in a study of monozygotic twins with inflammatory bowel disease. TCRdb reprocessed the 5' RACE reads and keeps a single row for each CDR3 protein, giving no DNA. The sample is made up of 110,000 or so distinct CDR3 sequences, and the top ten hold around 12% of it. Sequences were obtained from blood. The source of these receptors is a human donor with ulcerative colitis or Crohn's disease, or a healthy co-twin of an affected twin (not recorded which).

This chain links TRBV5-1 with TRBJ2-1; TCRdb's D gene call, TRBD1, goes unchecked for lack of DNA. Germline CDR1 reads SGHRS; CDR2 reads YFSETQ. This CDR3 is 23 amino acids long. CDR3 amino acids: CASSRPGKAVTLWGQGAIDEQFF.

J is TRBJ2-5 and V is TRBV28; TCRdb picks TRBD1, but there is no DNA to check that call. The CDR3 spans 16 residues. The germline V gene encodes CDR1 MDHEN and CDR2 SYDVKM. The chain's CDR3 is CASSPHGTPPRETQYF.

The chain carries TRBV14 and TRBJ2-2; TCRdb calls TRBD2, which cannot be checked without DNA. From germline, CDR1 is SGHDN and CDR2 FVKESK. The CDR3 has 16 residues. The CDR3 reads CASSPIGGGYTGELFF.

CDR3 amino acids: CASSQQTGGFSNQPQHF. The J gene is TRBJ1-5, the V gene TRBV11-2; the TCRdb call, TRBD1, lacks DNA for checking. Per the germline V gene, CDR1 is SGHAT and CDR2 is FQNNGV. This CDR3 has 17 residues.

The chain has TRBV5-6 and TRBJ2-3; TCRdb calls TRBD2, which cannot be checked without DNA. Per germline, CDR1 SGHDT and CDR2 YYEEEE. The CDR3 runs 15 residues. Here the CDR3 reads CASSLGLAGSDTQYF.

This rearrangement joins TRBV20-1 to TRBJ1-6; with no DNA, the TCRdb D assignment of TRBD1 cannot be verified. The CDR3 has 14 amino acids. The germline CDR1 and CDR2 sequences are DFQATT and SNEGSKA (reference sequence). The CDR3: CSAHRDGYNSPLHF.

This CDR3 reads CASSPVTGNTEAFF. The gene calls are TRBV5-1 and TRBJ1-1; absent DNA, TCRdb's TRBD1 call cannot be checked. Germline loops: CDR1 SGHRS, CDR2 YFSETQ. The CDR3 contains 14 residues.

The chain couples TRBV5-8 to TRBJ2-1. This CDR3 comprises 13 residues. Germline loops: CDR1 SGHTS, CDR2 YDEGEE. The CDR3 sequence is CASSLAINNEQFF.

This CDR3 is CASSYRGQPVSYEQYF. This chain uses TRBV6-2 or TRBV6-3 with TRBJ2-7; TCRdb's D call, TRBD1, is unchecked because there is no DNA. This CDR3 has 16 amino acids. Germline V CDR1 and CDR2: MNHEY, SVGEGT.

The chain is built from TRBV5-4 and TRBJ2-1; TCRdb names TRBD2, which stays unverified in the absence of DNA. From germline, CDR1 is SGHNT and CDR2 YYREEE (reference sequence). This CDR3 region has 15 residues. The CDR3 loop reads CASRDLAGGNNEQFF.

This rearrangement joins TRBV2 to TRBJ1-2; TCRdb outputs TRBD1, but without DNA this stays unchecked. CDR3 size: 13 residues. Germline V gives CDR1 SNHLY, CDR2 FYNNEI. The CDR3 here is CASGPGGAQGYTF.

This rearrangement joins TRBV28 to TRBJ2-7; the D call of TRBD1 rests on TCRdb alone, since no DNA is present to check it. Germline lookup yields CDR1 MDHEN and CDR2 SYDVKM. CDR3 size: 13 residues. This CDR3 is CASSPGQGYEQYF. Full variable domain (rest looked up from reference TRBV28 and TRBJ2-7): DVKVTQSSRYLVKRTGEKVFLECVQDMDHENMFWYRQDPGLGLRLIYFSYDVKMKEKGDIPEGYSVSREKKERFSLILESASTNQTSMYLCASSPGQGYEQYFGPGTRLTVT.

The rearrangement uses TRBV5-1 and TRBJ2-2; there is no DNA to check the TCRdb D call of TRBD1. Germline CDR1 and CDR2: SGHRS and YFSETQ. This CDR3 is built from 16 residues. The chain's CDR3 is CASRPAGTANTGELFF.

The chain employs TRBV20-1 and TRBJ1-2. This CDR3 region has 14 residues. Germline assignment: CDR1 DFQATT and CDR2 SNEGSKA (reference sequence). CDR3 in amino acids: CSARQRGLGYGYTF.

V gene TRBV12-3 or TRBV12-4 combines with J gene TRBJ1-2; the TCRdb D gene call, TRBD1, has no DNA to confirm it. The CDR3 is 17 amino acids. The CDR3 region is CASSSRDRGLANYGYTF.

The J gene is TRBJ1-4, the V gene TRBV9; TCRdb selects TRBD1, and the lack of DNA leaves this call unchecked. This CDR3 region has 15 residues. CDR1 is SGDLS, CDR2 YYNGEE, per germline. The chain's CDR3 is CASSVVSGGVEKLFF.

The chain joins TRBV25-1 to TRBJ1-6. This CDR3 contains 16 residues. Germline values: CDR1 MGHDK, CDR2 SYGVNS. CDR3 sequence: CASSEQGGAYNSPLHF.

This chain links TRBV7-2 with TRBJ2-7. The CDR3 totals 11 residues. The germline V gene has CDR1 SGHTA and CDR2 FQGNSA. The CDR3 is CASSSPYEQYF.

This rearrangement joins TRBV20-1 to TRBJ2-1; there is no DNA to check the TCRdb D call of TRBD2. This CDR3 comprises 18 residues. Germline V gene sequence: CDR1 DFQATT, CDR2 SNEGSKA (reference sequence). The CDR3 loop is CSAQKMASGSQTDNEQFF.

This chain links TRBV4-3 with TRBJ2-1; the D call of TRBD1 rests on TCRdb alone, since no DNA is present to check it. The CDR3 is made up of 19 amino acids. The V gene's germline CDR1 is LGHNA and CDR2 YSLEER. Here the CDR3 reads CASSQDWEARALSYNEQFF.